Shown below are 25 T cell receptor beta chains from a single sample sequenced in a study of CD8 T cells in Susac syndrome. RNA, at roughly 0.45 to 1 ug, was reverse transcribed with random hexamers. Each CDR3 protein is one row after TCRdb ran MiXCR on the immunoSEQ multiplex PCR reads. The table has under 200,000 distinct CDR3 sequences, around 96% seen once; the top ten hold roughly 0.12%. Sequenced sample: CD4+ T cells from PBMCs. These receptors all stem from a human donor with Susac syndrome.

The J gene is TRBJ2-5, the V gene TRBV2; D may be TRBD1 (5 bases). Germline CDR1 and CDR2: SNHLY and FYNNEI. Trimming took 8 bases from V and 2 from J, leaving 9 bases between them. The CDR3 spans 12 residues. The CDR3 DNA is TGTGCCAGCGGGGCCCTTCAAGAGACCCAGTACTTC. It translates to CASGALQETQYF. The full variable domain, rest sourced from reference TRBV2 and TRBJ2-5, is EPEVTQTPSHQVTQMGQEVILRCVPISNHLYFYWYRQILGQKVEFLVSFYNNEISEKSEIFDDQFSVERPDGSNFTLKIRSTKLEDSAMYFCASGALQETQYFGPGTRLLVL.

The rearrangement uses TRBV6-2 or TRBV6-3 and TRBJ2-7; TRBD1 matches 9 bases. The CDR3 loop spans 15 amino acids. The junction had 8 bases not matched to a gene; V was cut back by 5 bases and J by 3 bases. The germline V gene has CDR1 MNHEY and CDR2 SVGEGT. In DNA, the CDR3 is TGTGCCAGCAGTCCTATGACAGGGGGGGTCTACGAGCAGTACTTC. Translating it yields CASSPMTGGVYEQYF.

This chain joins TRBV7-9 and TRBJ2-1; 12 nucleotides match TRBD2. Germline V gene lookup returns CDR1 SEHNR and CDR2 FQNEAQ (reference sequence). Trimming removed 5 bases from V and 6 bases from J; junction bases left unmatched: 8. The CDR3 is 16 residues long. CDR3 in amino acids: CASSVTTSGGRNEQFF. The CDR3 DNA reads TGTGCCAGCAGCGTAACGACTAGCGGGGGCCGCAATGAGCAGTTCTTC.

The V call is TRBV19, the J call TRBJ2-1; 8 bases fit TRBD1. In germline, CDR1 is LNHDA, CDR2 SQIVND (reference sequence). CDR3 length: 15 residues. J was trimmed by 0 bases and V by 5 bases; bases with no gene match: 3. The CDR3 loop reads CASSRTGISYNEQFF. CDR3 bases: TGTGCCAGTAGTCGGACAGGGATCTCCTACAATGAGCAGTTCTTC.

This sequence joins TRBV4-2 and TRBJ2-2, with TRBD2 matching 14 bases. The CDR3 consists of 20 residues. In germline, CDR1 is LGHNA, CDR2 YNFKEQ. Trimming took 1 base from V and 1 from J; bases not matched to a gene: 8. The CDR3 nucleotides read TGTGCCAGCAGCCAAGCGGCCGGGACTAGCGGGAGTCGGAACACCGGGGAGCTGTTTTTT. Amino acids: CASSQAAGTSGSRNTGELFF.

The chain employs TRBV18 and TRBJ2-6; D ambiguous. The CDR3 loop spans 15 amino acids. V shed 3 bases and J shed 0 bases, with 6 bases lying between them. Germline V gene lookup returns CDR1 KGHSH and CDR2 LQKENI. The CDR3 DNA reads TGTGCCAGCTCACCGGATTTCTCTGGGGCCAACGTCCTGACTTTC. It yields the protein CASSPDFSGANVLTF.

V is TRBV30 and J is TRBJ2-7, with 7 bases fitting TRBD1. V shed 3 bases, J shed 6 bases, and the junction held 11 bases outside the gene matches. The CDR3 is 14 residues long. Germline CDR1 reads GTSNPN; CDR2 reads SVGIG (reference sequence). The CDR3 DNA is TGTGCCTGGAGGACCCGCCGAGCAGGGGGCGAGCAGTACTTC. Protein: CAWRTRRAGGEQYF.

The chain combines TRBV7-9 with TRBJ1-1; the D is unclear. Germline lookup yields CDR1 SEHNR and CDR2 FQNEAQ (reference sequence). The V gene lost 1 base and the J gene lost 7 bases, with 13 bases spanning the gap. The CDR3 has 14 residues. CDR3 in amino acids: CASSLVDLRGEAFF. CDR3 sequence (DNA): TGTGCCAGCAGCTTAGTTGACCTACGGGGTGAAGCTTTCTTT. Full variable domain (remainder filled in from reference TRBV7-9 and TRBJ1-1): DTGVSQNPRHKITKRGQNVTFRCDPISEHNRLYWYRQTLGQGPEFLTYFQNEAQLEKSRLLSDRFSAERPKGSFSTLEIQRTEQGDSAMYLCASSLVDLRGEAFFGQGTRLTVV.

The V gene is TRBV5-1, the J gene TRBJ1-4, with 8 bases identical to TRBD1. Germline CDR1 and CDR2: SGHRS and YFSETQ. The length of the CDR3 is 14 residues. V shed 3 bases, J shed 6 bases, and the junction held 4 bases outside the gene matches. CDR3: CASSSDREDEKLFF. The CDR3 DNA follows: TGCGCCAGCAGCTCGGACAGGGAAGATGAAAAACTGTTTTTT.

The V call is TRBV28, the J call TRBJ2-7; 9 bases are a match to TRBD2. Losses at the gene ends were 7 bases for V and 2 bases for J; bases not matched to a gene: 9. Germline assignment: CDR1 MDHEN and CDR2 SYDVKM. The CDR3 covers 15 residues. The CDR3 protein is CASNPSGRTTYEQYF. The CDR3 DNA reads TGTGCCAGCAACCCAAGCGGGAGGACCACCTACGAGCAGTACTTC.

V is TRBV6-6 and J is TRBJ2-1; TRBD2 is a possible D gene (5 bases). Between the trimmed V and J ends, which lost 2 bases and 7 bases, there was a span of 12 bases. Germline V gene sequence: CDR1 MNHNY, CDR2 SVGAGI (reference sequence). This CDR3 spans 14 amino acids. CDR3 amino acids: CASSYPGDGNEQFF. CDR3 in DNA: TGTGCCAGCAGTTACCCCGGGGATGGGAATGAGCAGTTCTTC.

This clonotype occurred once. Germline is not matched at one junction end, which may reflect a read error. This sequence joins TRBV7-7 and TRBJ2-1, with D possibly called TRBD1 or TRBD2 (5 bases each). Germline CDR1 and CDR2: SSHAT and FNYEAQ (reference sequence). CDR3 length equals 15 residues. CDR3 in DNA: TGTGCTAGCAGCTTAGGGACGGGATCCTACAATGAGCAGTTCTTC. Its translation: CASSLGTGSYNEQFF.

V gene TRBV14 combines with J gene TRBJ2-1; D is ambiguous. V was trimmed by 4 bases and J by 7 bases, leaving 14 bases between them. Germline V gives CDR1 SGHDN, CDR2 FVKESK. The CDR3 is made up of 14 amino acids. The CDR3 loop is CASSLLIATNEQFF. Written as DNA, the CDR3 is TGTGCCAGCAGCCTACTAATAGCTACGAATGAGCAGTTCTTC.

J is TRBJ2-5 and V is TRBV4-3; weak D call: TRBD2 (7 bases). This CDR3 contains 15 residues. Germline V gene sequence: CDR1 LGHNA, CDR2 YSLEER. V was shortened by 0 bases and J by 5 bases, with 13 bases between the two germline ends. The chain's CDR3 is CASSQDRGAHETQYF. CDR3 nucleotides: TGCGCCAGCAGCCAAGATCGGGGGGCCCACGAGACCCAGTACTTC.

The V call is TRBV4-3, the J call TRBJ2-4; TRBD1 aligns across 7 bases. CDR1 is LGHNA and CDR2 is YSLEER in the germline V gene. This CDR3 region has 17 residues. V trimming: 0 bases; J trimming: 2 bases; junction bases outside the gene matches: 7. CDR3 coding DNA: TGCGCCAGCAGCCAAGATCGAGGCAGGGGGTCCAAAAACATTCAGTACTTC. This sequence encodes CASSQDRGRGSKNIQYF.

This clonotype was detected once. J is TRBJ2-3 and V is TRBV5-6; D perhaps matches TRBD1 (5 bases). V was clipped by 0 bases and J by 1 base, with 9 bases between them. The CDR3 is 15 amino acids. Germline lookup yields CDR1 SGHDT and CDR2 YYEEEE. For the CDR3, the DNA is TGTGCCAGCAGCTTGGGAACGACAGGCACAGATACGCAGTATTTT. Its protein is CASSLGTTGTDTQYF.

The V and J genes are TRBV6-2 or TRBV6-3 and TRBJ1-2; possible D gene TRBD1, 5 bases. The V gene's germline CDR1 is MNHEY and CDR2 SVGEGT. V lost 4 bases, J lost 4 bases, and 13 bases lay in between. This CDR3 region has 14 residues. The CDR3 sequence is CASSSRDVVYGYTF. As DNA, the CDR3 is TGTGCCAGCAGTTCCAGGGACGTCGTCTATGGCTACACCTTC.

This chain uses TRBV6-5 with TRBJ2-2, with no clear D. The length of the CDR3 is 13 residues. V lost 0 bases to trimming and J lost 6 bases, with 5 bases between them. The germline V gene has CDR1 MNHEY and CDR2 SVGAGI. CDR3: CASSYSGPGELFF. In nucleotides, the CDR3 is TGTGCCAGCAGTTACTCCGGGCCCGGGGAGCTGTTTTTT.

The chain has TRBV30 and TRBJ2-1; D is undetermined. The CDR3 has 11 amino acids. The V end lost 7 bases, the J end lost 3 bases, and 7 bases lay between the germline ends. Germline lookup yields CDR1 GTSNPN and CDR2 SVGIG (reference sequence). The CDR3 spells CALRSYNEQFF. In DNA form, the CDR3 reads TGTGCCTTACGCAGCTACAATGAGCAGTTCTTC.

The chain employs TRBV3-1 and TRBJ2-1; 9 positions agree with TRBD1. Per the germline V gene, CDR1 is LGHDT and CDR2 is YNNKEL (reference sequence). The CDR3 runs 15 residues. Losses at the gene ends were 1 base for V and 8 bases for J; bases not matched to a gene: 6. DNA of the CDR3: TGTGCCAGCAGCCAAGGGACAGGGGAAGGGTATGAGCAGTTCTTC. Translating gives CASSQGTGEGYEQFF.

The CDR3 DNA is TGCAGTGCTAGACAAACAACTAATGAAAAACTGTTTTTT. It codes for CSARQTTNEKLFF. The V call is TRBV20-1, the J call TRBJ1-4; D unclear. This CDR3 has 13 residues. Deletions cut 2 bases from V and 0 bases from J, with 4 bases between. Germline V gene sequence: CDR1 DFQATT, CDR2 SNEGSKA (reference sequence).

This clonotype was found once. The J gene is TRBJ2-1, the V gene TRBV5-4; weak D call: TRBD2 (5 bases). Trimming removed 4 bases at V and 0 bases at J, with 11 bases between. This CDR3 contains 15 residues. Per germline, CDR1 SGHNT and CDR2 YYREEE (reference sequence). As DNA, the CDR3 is TGTGCCAGCAGCCTGGACTTCATCTCCTACAATGAGCAGTTCTTC. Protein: CASSLDFISYNEQFF.

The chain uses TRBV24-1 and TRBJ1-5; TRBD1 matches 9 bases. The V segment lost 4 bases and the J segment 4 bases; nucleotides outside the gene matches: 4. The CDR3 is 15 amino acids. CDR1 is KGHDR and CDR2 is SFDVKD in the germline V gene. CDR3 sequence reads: CATSDPDRGNQPQHF. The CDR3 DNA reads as TGTGCCACCAGTGACCCGGACAGGGGAAATCAGCCCCAGCATTTT.

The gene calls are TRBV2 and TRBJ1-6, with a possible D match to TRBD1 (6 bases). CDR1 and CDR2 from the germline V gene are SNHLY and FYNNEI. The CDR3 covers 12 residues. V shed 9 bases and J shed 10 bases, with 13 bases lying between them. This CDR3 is CARRGLGSPLHF. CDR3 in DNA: TGTGCCAGGAGGGGGTTGGGCTCACCCCTCCACTTT.

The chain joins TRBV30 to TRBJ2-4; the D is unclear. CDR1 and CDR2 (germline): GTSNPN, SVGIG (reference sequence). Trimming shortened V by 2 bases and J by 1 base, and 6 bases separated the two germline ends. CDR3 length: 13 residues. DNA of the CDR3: TGTGCCTGGAGTCGGAACGCCAAAAACATTCAGTACTTC. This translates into CAWSRNAKNIQYF. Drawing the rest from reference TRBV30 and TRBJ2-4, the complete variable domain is SQTIHQWPATLVQPVGSPLSLECTVEGTSNPNLYWYRQAAGRGLQLLFYSVGIGQISSEVPQNLSASRPQDRQFILSSKKLLLSDSGFYLCAWSRNAKNIQYFGAGTRLSVL.